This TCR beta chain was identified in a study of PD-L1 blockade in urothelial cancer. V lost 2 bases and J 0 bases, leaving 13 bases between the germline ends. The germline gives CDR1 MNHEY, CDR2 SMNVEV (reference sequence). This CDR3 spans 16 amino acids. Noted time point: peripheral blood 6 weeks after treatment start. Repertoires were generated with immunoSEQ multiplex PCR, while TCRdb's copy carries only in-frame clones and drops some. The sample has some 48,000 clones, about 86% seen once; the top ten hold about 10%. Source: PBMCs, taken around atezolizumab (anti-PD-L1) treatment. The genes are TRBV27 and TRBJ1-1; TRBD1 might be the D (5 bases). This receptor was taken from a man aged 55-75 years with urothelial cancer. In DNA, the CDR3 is TGTGCCAGCAGTTTAGTTTCGGGGGTCATGAACACTGAAGCTTTCTTT. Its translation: CASSLVSGVMNTEAFF.